In its sample, the clone carrying this T cell receptor (beta chain) was seen a few times. Its target is unknown. Trimming cost V 1 base and J 5 bases, with 14 bases left between them. Per the germline V gene, CDR1 is SGHVS and CDR2 is FQNEAQ. The CDR3 extends over 15 amino acids. These data come from a study of T-cell memory formation after mild COVID-19. Whole-study results and caveats: Certain responding clones were present in pre-infection memory, suggesting participation of cross-reactive memory. Mostly located in CM and EM were contracting CD4+ clones, with contracting CD8+ clones located in EMRA. What remained unconfirmed was the SARS-CoV-2 specificity of second-wave clones peaking on day 37. Later expanders leaned toward CD4+, whereas clones contracting from day 15 to 85 were balanced CD4/CD8.

In TCRdb, the 5' RACE reads were re-called with MiXCR into one record per CDR3 protein. The table shows about 110,000 distinct CDR3 sequences, with over 13% occurring only once. J is TRBJ2-5 and V is TRBV7-8; a possible D gene is TRBD2 (6 bases). The receptor was isolated from a man aged 18 to 30 who had mild COVID-19 (a few samples of this study predate the infection). Cell type and time point are not known. Sequencing was done on a sample of PBMCs or a T cell subset sorted from them (not recorded which). CDR3 DNA sequence: TGTGCCAGCAGCTTAGTGGGAGGCCCCGGGGAGACCCAGTACTTC. This codes for CASSLVGGPGETQYF.